This T cell receptor (beta chain) was sequenced during a study of blood T cell repertoires in COVID-19. About the study: Samples came from the United States, Italy and Spain, spanning acute and convalescent COVID-19. T cells, B-cell-depleted T cells, or PBMCs provided the cDNA or gDNA that served as material.

Study processing details: For nucleated cells, counts were estimated from reference gene primer amplification. Sequenced by immunoSEQ multiplex PCR; TCRdb stores in-frame clones only, minus some. Clone size and V and J calls were adopted from that table, with D and trimming inferred from the DNA. The sample shows 200,000 to 300,000 clones, roughly four fifths of them seen only once. This TCR was recovered from an older woman with acute or convalescent COVID-19. What was sequenced was peripheral blood.

DNA for the CDR3: TGCGCCAGCAGCCAAGAAAGGAGCACCCTCCACTTT. This translates into CASSQERSTLHF. V is TRBV4-3 and J is TRBJ1-6; D not resolved. CDR3 length equals 12 residues. Per the germline V gene, CDR1 is LGHNA and CDR2 is YSLEER. Trimming took 0 bases from V and 14 from J, leaving 8 bases between them.